The 21 T cell receptor beta chains below come from one sample, sequenced in a study of T and B cells in COVID-19 patients. BIOMED2 TRB-A/B primer pools were used in multiplex TRB PCR. Each CDR3 protein gets one entry after TCRdb re-called the multiplex PCR reads with MiXCR. The sample yields some 1,400 distinct CDR3 sequences, approximately 26% seen once. TRB was amplified from approximately 250-480 ng of blood genomic DNA. Sequencing was carried out using blood. The receptor source for this set is a human donor with active COVID-19.

By share, this clonotype ranks as large. CDR3 in amino acids: CSDPTGDGSYNEQFF. The CDR3 DNA follows: TGCAGCGATCCGACAGGGGATGGCTCCTACAATGAGCAGTTCTTC. This sequence joins TRBV29-1 and TRBJ2-1, with TRBD1 matching 8 bases. J lost 0 bases, V lost 7 bases, and 8 bases had no gene match. CDR1 and CDR2 (germline): SQVTM, ANQGSEA. CDR3 size: 15 residues.

In its sample, this clonotype is medium-sized. The chain is built from TRBV6-1 and TRBJ2-1; TRBD2 agrees at 11 bases. The CDR3 covers 15 residues. Per the germline V gene, CDR1 is MNHNS and CDR2 is SASEGT. V gave up 8 bases and J gave up 4 bases; unmatched junction bases: 7. CDR3 DNA sequence: TGTGCCAGCGGAAGACTAGCGGGACGATACAATGAGCAGTTCTTC. Amino acids: CASGRLAGRYNEQFF.

This clonotype is medium-sized. J is TRBJ1-1 and V is TRBV19; D is ambiguous. Deletions cut 1 base from V and 1 base from J, with 7 bases between. The CDR3 runs to 14 residues. CDR1 and CDR2 (germline): LNHDA, SQIVND (reference sequence). The DNA for the CDR3 is TGTGCCAGTAGTATAGGGGCTTGGAACACTGAAGCTTTCTTT. Residues: CASSIGAWNTEAFF.

This clonotype occurred a few times. This chain uses TRBV5-6 with TRBJ1-6; 8 nucleotides align to TRBD1. CDR3 length equals 17 residues. V shed 0 bases, J shed 8 bases, and the junction held 10 bases outside the gene matches. Germline CDR1 and CDR2: SGHDT and YYEEEE. The DNA of the CDR3 is TGTGCCAGCAGCTTGGAGGGGGCAGGGGGCATATATTCACCCCTCCACTTT. Its protein product is CASSLEGAGGIYSPLHF.

Written as DNA, the CDR3 is TGTGCCAGCAGCTACCTAGCGGGAGCAGATACGCAGTATTTT. This translates into CASSYLAGADTQYF. The rearrangement joins TRBV6-9 to TRBJ2-3, with 10 nucleotides matching TRBD2. CDR3 length: 14 residues. V gave up 6 bases and J gave up 4 bases; unmatched junction bases: 4. Germline V lookup: CDR1 MNHGY, CDR2 SVAAGI.

By sample fraction, this clonotype is medium-sized. The chain recombines TRBV15 with TRBJ1-1; D not resolved. Trimming cost V 3 bases and J 1 base, with 6 bases left between them. This CDR3 has 13 residues. Germline loops: CDR1 LNHNV, CDR2 YYDKDF (reference sequence). This chain's CDR3 is CATSSSENTEAFF. Written as DNA, the CDR3 is TGTGCCACCAGCAGCTCGGAGAACACTGAAGCTTTCTTT.

Note on this clonotype: This may be a read error, as it is one base from a much larger clone. The rearrangement uses TRBV27 and TRBJ2-1; D gene unclear. CDR1 is MNHEY, CDR2 SMNVEV, per germline (reference sequence). The CDR3 loop spans 15 amino acids. The CDR3 loop is CASGFRTTFLNEQFF. The CDR3 region has the DNA TGTGCCAGCGGTTTCCGGACCACCTTTCTTAATGAGCAGTTCTTC.

In this sample, this clonotype turned up a few times. The genes are TRBV5-8 and TRBJ2-7, with TRBD1 matching 7 bases. The V gene's germline CDR1 is SGHTS and CDR2 YDEGEE. The CDR3 spans 15 residues. V lost 8 bases, J lost 0 bases, and 11 bases stayed unmatched. CDR3 nucleotide sequence: TGTGCCAGTCATAGCCCGGGACAGTACTCCTACGAGCAGTACTTC. Translating gives CASHSPGQYSYEQYF.

In this sample, this clonotype is medium-sized. V gene TRBV7-6 combines with J gene TRBJ2-7; TRBD2 agrees at 9 bases. V shed 1 base, J shed 4 bases, and the junction held 5 bases outside the gene matches. The CDR3 is 15 amino acids. Germline assignment: CDR1 SGHVS and CDR2 FNYEAQ. In DNA form, the CDR3 reads TGTGCCAGCAGCTTAGAGAGCGGGAGGCAGTACGAGCAGTACTTC. Its translation is CASSLESGRQYEQYF. Supplemented by reference TRBV7-6 and TRBJ2-7, the full variable domain reads GAGVSQSPRYKVTKRGQDVALRCDPISGHVSLYWYRQALGQGPEFLTYFNYEAQQDKSGLPNDRFSAERPEGSISTLTIQRTEQRDSAMYRCASSLESGRQYEQYFGPGTRLTVT.

This rearrangement joins TRBV4-2 to TRBJ2-1, with 16 bases that match TRBD2. Germline trimming cut 4 bases from V and 2 bases from J; bases unmatched to any gene: 2. Germline V gene data show CDR1 as LGHNA and CDR2 as YNFKEQ. The CDR3 spans 17 residues. The CDR3 bases are TGTGCCAGCAGCCTGGGACTAGCGGGGGGGCCCTACAATGAGCAGTTCTTC. Protein: CASSLGLAGGPYNEQFF.

This chain's CDR3 is CASSPPSVGLHYGYTF. CDR3 in DNA: TGTGCCAGCTCACCACCGAGCGTAGGGTTGCACTATGGCTACACCTTC. This chain uses TRBV18 with TRBJ1-2; D unresolved. CDR1 is KGHSH, CDR2 LQKENI, per germline. The CDR3 has 16 residues. Trimming cost V 0 bases and J 3 bases, with 14 bases left between them.

By sample share, this clonotype is medium-sized. The rearrangement links TRBV6-2 or TRBV6-3 to TRBJ2-6, with D unresolved. Looked up from germline, CDR1 is MNHEY and CDR2 is SVGEGT. The CDR3 has 14 residues. With 2 bases removed from V and 3 bases from J, the gap between germline ends came to 5 bases. The CDR3 protein is CASSYGDGANVLTF. DNA of the CDR3: TGTGCCAGCAGTTACGGGGATGGGGCCAACGTCCTGACTTTC.

This clonotype is categorized as large (0.1 to 1%). The rearrangement joins TRBV19 to TRBJ2-6; 7 bases match TRBD1. This CDR3 is built from 17 residues. Germline CDR1 is LNHDA and CDR2 is SQIVND (reference sequence). With V trimmed by 6 bases and J by 0 bases, 8 bases remained unmatched. CDR3 in amino acids: CASRPGQWHSGANVLTF. CDR3 bases: TGTGCCAGTAGGCCGGGACAGTGGCACTCTGGGGCCAACGTCCTGACTTTC.

By sample share, this clonotype is medium-sized. This chain links TRBV13 with TRBJ2-7; TRBD1 might be the D (6 bases). The CDR3 covers 15 residues. Germline V gives CDR1 PRHDT, CDR2 FYEKMQ (reference sequence). V was shortened by 1 base and J by 1 base, with 11 bases between the two germline ends. CDR3 nucleotide sequence: TGTGCCAGCAGCTTAGAGGGACAAGGTTCCTACGAGCAGTACTTC. Its translation is CASSLEGQGSYEQYF.

In its sample, this clonotype is medium-sized (0.01 to 0.1%). This chain uses TRBV7-9 with TRBJ2-2; 7 bases line up with TRBD2. Germline assignment: CDR1 SEHNR and CDR2 FQNEAQ (reference sequence). This CDR3 is 16 amino acids long. Losses at the gene ends were 1 base for V and 3 bases for J; bases not matched to a gene: 5. The CDR3 DNA sequence: TGTGCCAGCAGCTTAGGAGCGGGATTTTACACCGGGGAGCTGTTTTTT. Encoded protein: CASSLGAGFYTGELFF.

In this sample, this clonotype is medium-sized. The genes are TRBV27 and TRBJ2-1; the match to TRBD2 covers 10 bases. After removal of 0 bases from V and 7 bases from J, the junction contained 6 bases not matched to a gene. From germline, CDR1 is MNHEY and CDR2 SMNVEV (reference sequence). The CDR3 length is 16 residues. CDR3 in amino acids: CASSLSPAGGMNEQFF. As DNA, the CDR3 is TGTGCCAGCAGTTTATCTCCAGCGGGAGGGATGAATGAGCAGTTCTTC.

The V gene is TRBV12-3 or TRBV12-4, the J gene TRBJ2-7; TRBD1 agrees at 8 bases. The CDR3 spans 14 residues. V lost 5 bases and J lost 3; bases outside the gene matches: 6. The CDR3 DNA reads TGTGCCAGCAGTCCCGAGGGACAGGACTACGAGCAGTACTTC. Translation: CASSPEGQDYEQYF.

Comments on this clonotype: This sequence may be a read error, since a much larger clone differs from it by one base. This chain connects TRBV5-7 to TRBJ2-5, with 10 nucleotides matching TRBD1. TRBV5-7 is placed among ORFs of uncertain function. V lost 6 bases to trimming and J lost 11 bases; unmatched junction nucleotides: 13. This CDR3 region has 14 residues. CDR3 amino acids: CASTQPGQGMEQYF. The CDR3 DNA follows: TGTGCCAGCACTCAACCGGGACAGGGGATGGAGCAGTACTTC.

V and J are TRBV27 and TRBJ2-5; TRBD2 might be the D (5 bases). Germline-derived CDR1 and CDR2 are MNHEY and SMNVEV (reference sequence). Trimming took off 4 bases at V and 3 bases at J, with 9 bases between the two ends. This CDR3 comprises 13 residues. The CDR3 DNA follows: TGTGCCAGCAGTTCCGCCGGGAAAGAGACCCAGTACTTC. Residues: CASSSAGKETQYF.

In its sample, this clonotype ranks as medium-sized (0.01 to 0.1%). The CDR3 sequence: CASIRGEGTDTQYF. The CDR3 bases are TGTGCCAGCATCAGGGGGGAAGGCACAGATACGCAGTATTTT. The rearrangement joins TRBV6-2 or TRBV6-3 to TRBJ2-3; D perhaps matches TRBD1 (7 bases). Trimming stripped 7 bases from V and 1 base from J, with 12 bases between. The CDR3 sequence is 14 residues long. Germline V gives CDR1 MNHEY, CDR2 SVGEGT.

By share, this clonotype ranks as large. J is TRBJ2-7 and V is TRBV13; a weak D match, TRBD1 (5 bases). The V end lost 1 base, the J end lost 2 bases, and 12 bases lay between the germline ends. This CDR3 region has 15 residues. The germline V gene encodes CDR1 PRHDT and CDR2 FYEKMQ (reference sequence). As DNA, the CDR3 is TGTGCCAGCAGCTTAGAGGGGCAGGGAACCTACGAGCAGTACTTC. Translation: CASSLEGQGTYEQYF.